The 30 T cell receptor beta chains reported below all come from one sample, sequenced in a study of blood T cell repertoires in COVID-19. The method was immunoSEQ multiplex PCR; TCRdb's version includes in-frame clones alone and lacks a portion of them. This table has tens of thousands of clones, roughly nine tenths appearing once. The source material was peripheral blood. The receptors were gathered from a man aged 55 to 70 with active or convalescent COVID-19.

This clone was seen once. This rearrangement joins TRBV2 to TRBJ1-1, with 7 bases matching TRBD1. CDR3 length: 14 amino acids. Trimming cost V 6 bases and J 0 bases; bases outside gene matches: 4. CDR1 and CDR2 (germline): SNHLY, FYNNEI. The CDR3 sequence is CASRGQSLNTEAFF. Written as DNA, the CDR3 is TGTGCCAGCAGGGGACAGTCATTGAACACTGAAGCTTTCTTT.

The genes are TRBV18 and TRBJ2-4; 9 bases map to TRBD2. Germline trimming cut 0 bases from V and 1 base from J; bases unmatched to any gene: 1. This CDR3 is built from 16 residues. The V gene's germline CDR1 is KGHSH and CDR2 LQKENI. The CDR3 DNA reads TGTGCCAGCTCACCACCCGGACTAGCGGCCAAAAACATTCAGTACTTC. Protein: CASSPPGLAAKNIQYF.

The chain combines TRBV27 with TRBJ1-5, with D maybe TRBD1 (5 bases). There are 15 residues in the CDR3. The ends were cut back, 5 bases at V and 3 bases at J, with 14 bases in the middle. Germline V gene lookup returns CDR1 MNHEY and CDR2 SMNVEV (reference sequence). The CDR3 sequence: CASSRIRDFNQPQHF. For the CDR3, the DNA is TGTGCCAGCAGTCGCATCAGGGACTTCAATCAGCCCCAGCATTTT.

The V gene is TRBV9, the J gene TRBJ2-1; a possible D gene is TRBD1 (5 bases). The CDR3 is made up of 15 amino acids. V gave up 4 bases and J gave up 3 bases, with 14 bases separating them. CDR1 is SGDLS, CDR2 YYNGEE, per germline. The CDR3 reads CASSFTGRDYNEQFF. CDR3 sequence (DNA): TGTGCCAGCAGCTTCACCGGCAGGGACTACAATGAGCAGTTCTTC.

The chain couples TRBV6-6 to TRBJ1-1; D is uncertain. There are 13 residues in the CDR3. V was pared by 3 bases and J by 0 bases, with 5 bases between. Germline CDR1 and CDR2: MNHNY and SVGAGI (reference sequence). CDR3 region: CASSYTVNTEAFF. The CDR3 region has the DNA TGTGCCAGCAGTTATACGGTGAACACTGAAGCTTTCTTT.

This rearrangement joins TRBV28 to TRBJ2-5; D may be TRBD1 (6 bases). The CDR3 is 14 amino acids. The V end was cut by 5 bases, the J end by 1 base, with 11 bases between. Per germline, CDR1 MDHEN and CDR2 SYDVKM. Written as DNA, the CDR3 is TGTGCCAGCAGTGCGACAGGTGGCCAAGAGACCCAGTACTTC. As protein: CASSATGGQETQYF. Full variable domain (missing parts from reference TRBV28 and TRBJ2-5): DVKVTQSSRYLVKRTGEKVFLECVQDMDHENMFWYRQDPGLGLRLIYFSYDVKMKEKGDIPEGYSVSREKKERFSLILESASTNQTSMYLCASSATGGQETQYFGPGTRLLVL.

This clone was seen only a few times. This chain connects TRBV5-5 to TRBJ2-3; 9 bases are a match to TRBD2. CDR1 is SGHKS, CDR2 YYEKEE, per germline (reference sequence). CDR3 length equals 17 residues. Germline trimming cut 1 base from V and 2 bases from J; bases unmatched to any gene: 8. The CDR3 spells CASSLTQRGAVTDTQYF. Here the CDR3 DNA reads TGTGCCAGCAGCTTGACACAGCGGGGGGCCGTCACAGATACGCAGTATTTT. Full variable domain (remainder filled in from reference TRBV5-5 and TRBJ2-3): DAGVTQSPTHLIKTRGQQVTLRCSPISGHKSVSWYQQVLGQGPQFIFQYYEKEERGRGNFPDRFSARQFPNYSSELNVNALLLGDSALYLCASSLTQRGAVTDTQYFGPGTRLTVL.

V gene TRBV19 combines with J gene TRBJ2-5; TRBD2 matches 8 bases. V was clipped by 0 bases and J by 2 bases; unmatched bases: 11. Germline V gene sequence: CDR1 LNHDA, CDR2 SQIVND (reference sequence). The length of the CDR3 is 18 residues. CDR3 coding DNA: TGTGCCAGTAGTATAGATGGCGGGGGGCGGAGGGTACAAGAGACCCAGTACTTC. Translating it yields CASSIDGGGRRVQETQYF.

The CDR3 DNA reads TGCGCCAGCAGCGGCACAGGTGGGAATAATGAAAAACTGTTTTTT. It codes for CASSGTGGNNEKLFF. The J gene is TRBJ1-4, the V gene TRBV5-1; tentatively, D is TRBD1 (5 bases). Trimming removed 4 bases from V and 4 bases from J, with 14 bases in between. Germline CDR1 is SGHRS and CDR2 is YFSETQ. The CDR3 runs 15 residues.

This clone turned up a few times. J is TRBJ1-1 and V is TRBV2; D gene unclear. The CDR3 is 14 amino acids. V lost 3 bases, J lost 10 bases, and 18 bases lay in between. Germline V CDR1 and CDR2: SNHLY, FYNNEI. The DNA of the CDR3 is TGTGCCAGCAGTGAGCCGGGCGTCGCCGGAGGAGCTTTCTTT. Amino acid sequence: CASSEPGVAGGAFF.

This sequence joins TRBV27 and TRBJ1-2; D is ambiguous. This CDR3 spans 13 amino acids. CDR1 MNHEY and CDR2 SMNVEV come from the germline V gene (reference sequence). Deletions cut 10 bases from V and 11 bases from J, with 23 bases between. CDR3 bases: TGTGCCACCAGCGACCTGCTGGGCAAAGGTTACACCTTC. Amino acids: CATSDLLGKGYTF.

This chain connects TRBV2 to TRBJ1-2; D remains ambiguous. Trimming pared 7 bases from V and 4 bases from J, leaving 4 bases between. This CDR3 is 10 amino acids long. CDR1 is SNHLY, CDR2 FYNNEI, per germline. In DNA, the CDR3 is TGTGCCAGCAAAGCCTATGGCTACACCTTC. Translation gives CASKAYGYTF.

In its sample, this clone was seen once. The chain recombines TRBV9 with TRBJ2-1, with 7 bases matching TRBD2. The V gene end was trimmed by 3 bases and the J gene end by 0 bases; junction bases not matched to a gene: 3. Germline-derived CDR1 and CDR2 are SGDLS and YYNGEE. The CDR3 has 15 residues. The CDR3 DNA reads TGTGCCAGCAGCGCTAGCGGTAGCTCCTACAATGAGCAGTTCTTC. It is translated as CASSASGSSYNEQFF.

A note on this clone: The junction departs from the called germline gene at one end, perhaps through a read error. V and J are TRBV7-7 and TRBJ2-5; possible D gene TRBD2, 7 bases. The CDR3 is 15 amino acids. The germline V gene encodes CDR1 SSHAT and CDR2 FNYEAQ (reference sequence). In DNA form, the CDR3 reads TGTGCTAGCAGCCGGAGGGGGGGAACTCAAGAGACCCAGTACTTC. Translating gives CASSRRGGTQETQYF. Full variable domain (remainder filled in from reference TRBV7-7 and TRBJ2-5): GAGVSQSPRYKVTKRGQDVTLRCDPISSHATLYWYQQALGQGPEFLTYFNYEAQPDKSGLPSDRFSAERPEGSISTLTIQRTEQRDSAMYRCASSRRGGTQETQYFGPGTRLLVL.

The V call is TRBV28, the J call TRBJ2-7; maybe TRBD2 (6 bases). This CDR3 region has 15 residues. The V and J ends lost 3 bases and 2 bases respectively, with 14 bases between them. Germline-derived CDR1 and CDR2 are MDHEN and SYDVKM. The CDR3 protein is CASSFIGTGTYEQYF. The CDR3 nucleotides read TGTGCCAGCAGTTTTATCGGGACTGGAACCTACGAGCAGTACTTC.

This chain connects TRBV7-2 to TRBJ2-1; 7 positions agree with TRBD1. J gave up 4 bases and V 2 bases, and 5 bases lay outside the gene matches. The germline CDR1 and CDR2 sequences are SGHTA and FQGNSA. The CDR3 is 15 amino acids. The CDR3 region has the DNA TGTGCCAGCAGCTTATCGGCGACAGGGTACAATGAGCAGTTCTTC. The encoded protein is CASSLSATGYNEQFF.

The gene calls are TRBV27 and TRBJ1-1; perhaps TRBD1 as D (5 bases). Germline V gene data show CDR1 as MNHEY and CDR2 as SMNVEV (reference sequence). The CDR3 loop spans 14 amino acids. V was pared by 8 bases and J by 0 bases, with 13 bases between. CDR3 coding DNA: TGTGCCAGCGGCCCTTGGGGGGTGAACACTGAAGCTTTCTTT. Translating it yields CASGPWGVNTEAFF.

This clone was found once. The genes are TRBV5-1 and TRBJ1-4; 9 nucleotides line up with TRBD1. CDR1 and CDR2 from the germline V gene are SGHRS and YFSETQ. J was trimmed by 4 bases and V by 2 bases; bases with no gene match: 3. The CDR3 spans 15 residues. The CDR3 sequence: CASSLGTGFNEKLFF. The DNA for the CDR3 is TGCGCCAGCAGCTTAGGGACAGGGTTTAATGAAAAACTGTTTTTT.

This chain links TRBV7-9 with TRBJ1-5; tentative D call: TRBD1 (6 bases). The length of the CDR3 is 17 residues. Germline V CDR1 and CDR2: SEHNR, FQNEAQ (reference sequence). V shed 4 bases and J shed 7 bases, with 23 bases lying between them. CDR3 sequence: CASSSTRTQGRGQPQHF. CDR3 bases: TGTGCCAGCAGCTCAACCCGAACACAGGGTCGTGGGCAGCCCCAGCATTTT.

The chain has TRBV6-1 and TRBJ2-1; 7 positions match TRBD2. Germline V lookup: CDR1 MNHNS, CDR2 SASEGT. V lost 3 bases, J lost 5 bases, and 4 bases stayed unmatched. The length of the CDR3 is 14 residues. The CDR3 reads CASSDLAANNEQFF. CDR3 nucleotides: TGTGCCAGCAGTGATCTAGCGGCGAACAATGAGCAGTTCTTC.

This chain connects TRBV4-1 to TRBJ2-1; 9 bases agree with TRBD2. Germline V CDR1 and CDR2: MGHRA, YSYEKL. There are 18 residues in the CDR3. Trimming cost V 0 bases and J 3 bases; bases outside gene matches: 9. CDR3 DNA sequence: TGCGCCAGCAGCCAAGAAAAGCCGACTAGCGGCCTCTACAATGAGCAGTTCTTC. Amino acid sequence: CASSQEKPTSGLYNEQFF.

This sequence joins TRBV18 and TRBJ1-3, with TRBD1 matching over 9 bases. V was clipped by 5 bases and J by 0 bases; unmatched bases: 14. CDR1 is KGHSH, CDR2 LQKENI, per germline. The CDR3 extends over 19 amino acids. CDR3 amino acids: CASSSRDRAYFSSGNTIYF. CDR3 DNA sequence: TGTGCCAGCTCATCCCGGGACAGGGCTTACTTCAGCTCTGGAAACACCATATATTTT.

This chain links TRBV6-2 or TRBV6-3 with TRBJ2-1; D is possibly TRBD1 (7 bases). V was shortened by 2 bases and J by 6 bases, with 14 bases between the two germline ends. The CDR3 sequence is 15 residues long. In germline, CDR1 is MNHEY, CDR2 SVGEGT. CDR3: CASSYARGAGNEQFF. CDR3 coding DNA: TGTGCCAGCAGTTACGCCAGGGGGGCCGGCAATGAGCAGTTCTTC.

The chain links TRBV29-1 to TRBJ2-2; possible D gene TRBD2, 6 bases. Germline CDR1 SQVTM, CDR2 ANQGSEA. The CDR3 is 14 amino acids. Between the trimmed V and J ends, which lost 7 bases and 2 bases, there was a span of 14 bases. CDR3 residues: CSASRDFNTGELFF. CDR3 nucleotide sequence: TGCAGCGCCAGCCGGGACTTCAACACCGGGGAGCTGTTTTTT.

The CDR3 coding sequence is TGCGCCAGCAGCCAAGCCCCGGGACTAGCGGGATACAATGAGCAGTTCTTC. Amino acids: CASSQAPGLAGYNEQFF. This sequence joins TRBV4-1 and TRBJ2-1; 13 positions match TRBD2. Germline V gene data show CDR1 as MGHRA and CDR2 as YSYEKL. V was pared by 1 base and J by 4 bases, with 4 bases of the junction left unmatched. The CDR3 sequence is 17 residues long.

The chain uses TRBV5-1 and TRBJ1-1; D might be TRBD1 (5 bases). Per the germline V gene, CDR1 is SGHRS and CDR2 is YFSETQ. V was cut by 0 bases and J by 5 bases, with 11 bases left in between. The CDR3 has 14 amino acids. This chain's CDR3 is CASSLAQGGTEAFF. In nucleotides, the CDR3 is TGCGCCAGCAGCTTGGCGCAGGGAGGGACTGAAGCTTTCTTT.

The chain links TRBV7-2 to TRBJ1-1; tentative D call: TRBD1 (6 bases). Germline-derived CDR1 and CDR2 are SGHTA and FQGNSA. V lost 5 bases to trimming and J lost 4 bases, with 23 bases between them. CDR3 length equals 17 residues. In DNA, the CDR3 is TGTGCCAGCAGCCCGGGGACAAACCTTAGAAGAGGCACTGAAGCTTTCTTT. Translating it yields CASSPGTNLRRGTEAFF.

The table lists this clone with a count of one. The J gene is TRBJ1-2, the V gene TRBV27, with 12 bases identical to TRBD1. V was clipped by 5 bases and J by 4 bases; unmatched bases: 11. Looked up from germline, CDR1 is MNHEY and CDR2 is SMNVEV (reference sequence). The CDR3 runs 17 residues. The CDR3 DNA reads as TGTGCCAGCAGTCCCCGGAACCCGGGACAGGGGGCCTATGGCTACACCTTC. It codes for CASSPRNPGQGAYGYTF.

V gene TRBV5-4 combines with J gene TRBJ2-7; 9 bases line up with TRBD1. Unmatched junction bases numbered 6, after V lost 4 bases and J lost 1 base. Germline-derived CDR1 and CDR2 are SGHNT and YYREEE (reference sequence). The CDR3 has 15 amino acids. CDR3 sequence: CASSIPGQGSYEQYF. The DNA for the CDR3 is TGTGCCAGCAGCATCCCGGGACAGGGATCCTACGAGCAGTACTTC.

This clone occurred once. The CDR3 sequence is CASSYGAGVTYNEQFF. The CDR3 coding sequence is TGTGCCAGCAGTTACGGGGCGGGGGTAACCTACAATGAGCAGTTCTTC. The V call is TRBV6-5, the J call TRBJ2-1; TRBD2 aligns across 7 bases. Germline V lookup: CDR1 MNHEY, CDR2 SVGAGI. With 2 bases clipped from V and 2 bases from J, the junction kept 6 bases outside the gene matches. This CDR3 region has 16 residues.